This T cell receptor beta chain originates from a study of OX40 agonist ivuxolimab in advanced cancers. The protocol was immunoSEQ multiplex PCR, while the TCRdb copy is restricted to in-frame clones and leaves out a portion. The sample includes tens of thousands of clones, 85% to 90% of them seen just once. The source is an adult with an advanced solid tumor such as melanoma, head and neck, liver or kidney cancer. The source material was CD4+ or CD8+ T cells sorted from blood, sampled in a trial of the OX40 agonist ivuxolimab.

The CDR3: CATNTPGTTETQYF. CDR3 sequence (DNA): TGTGCCACTAACACCCCGGGGACAACCGAGACCCAGTACTTC. The rearrangement uses TRBV19 and TRBJ2-5; TRBD1 is a possible D gene (6 bases). CDR1 is LNHDA, CDR2 SQIVND, per germline (reference sequence). The CDR3 totals 14 residues. V lost 10 bases, J lost 5 bases, and 20 bases lay in between.